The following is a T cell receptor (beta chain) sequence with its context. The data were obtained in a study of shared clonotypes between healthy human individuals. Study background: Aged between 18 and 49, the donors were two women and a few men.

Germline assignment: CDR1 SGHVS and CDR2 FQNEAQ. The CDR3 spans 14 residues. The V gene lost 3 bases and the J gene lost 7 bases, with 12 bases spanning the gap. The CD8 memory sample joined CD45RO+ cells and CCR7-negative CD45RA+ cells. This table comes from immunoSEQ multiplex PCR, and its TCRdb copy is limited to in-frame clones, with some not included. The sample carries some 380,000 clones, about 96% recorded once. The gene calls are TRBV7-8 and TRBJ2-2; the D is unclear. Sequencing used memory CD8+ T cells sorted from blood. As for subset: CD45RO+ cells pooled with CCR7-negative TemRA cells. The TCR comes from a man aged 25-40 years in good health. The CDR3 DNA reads TGTGCCAGCAGCTTTTTTTTAGTTAGCGGGGAGCTGTTTTTT. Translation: CASSFFLVSGELFF.